A selection of T cell receptor beta chains follows, all from one sample in a study of T cells in tuberculosis. Profiled with immunoSEQ multiplex PCR; TCRdb holds only in-frame clones, not every one. Of some 30,000 clones in the sample, around 93% were seen once. The sample comprised PBMCs. These receptors originate from a donor under 30 with latent tuberculosis or without tuberculosis infection. Some clones in this sample may be carry-over from other donors' samples. CDR3s include the opening cysteine and the closing phenylalanine or tryptophan. D genes are given only for firm matches. Clone size appears in some rows only: once, few, many, or a class for an expanded clone.

clone_size: .; v_call: TRBV28; j_call: TRBJ1-2; d_call: .; cdr3_nt: TGTGCCAGCAGCCTGGGGTGGGGGGATGGCTACACCTTC; cdr3_aa: CASSLGWGDGYTF
clone_size: .; v_call: TRBV27; j_call: TRBJ1-1; d_call: .; cdr3_nt: TGTGCCAGCAGTAAAACAGGTACAACTGAAGCTTTCTTT; cdr3_aa: CASSKTGTTEAFF
clone_size: .; v_call: TRBV2; j_call: TRBJ2-1; d_call: TRBD2; cdr3_nt: TGTGCCAGCAGTTATACGCGGGGGGCAGGACAGTTCTTC; cdr3_aa: CASSYTRGAGQFF
clone_size: .; v_call: TRBV30; j_call: TRBJ1-2; d_call: .; cdr3_nt: TGTGCCTGGAGTCCCGGGGGTCTCCCGGTAGATGGCTACACCTTC; cdr3_aa: CAWSPGGLPVDGYTF
clone_size: .; v_call: TRBV5-1; j_call: TRBJ1-5; d_call: .; cdr3_nt: TGCGCCAGCAGCTTGATAGGAGGGTCGAATCAGCCCCAGCATTTT; cdr3_aa: CASSLIGGSNQPQHF
clone_size: .; v_call: TRBV19; j_call: TRBJ2-3; d_call: .; cdr3_nt: TGTGCCAGTACCCCCACGGGGGAGCTAGATACGCAGTATTTT; cdr3_aa: CASTPTGELDTQYF
clone_size: .; v_call: TRBV5-1; j_call: TRBJ1-2; d_call: TRBD1; cdr3_nt: TGCGCCAGCAGCGAAAGGGACAGCTCCTATGGCTACACCTTC; cdr3_aa: CASSERDSSYGYTF
clone_size: .; v_call: TRBV19; j_call: TRBJ1-2; d_call: .; cdr3_nt: TGTGCCAGTAGTATGTCTCAGGGTGTCTATGGCTACACCTTC; cdr3_aa: CASSMSQGVYGYTF
clone_size: .; v_call: TRBV6-1; j_call: TRBJ1-1; d_call: .; cdr3_nt: TGTGCCAGCCGCGGGCGGGGGCGGAACACTGAAGCTTTCTTT; cdr3_aa: CASRGRGRNTEAFF
clone_size: once; v_call: TRBV7-2; j_call: TRBJ2-2; d_call: TRBD1; cdr3_nt: TGTGCCAGCAGCTTAGGGACAGGGAACACCGGGGAGCTGTTTTTT; cdr3_aa: CASSLGTGNTGELFF
clone_size: .; v_call: TRBV5-6; j_call: TRBJ1-5; d_call: TRBD1; cdr3_nt: TGTGCCAGCACTTCGTTCTCGGGACAGGGAGACAATCAGCCCCAGCATTTT; cdr3_aa: CASTSFSGQGDNQPQHF
clone_size: .; v_call: TRBV30; j_call: TRBJ1-1; d_call: .; cdr3_nt: TGTGCCTGGACTACGATGGGGGGGAACACTGAAGCTTTCTTT; cdr3_aa: CAWTTMGGNTEAFF
clone_size: .; v_call: TRBV5-1; j_call: TRBJ2-7; d_call: TRBD2; cdr3_nt: TGCGCCAGCAGCTTGTCGGCGGGAGGGCCTGGCTTGGGCGAGCAGTACTTC; cdr3_aa: CASSLSAGGPGLGEQYF
clone_size: .; v_call: TRBV6-5; j_call: TRBJ1-2; d_call: .; cdr3_nt: TGTGCCAGCAGTGACGCCGGACACAACTATGGCTACACCTTC; cdr3_aa: CASSDAGHNYGYTF
clone_size: .; v_call: TRBV5-8; j_call: TRBJ1-2; d_call: TRBD1; cdr3_nt: TGTGCCAGCAGCGCGGGACAGATATTCTATGGCTACACCTTC; cdr3_aa: CASSAGQIFYGYTF
clone_size: .; v_call: TRBV11-2; j_call: TRBJ2-1; d_call: TRBD2; cdr3_nt: TGTGCCAGCAGCTTAGAGGGACTAGCGCCCTCCTACAATGAGCAGTTCTTC; cdr3_aa: CASSLEGLAPSYNEQFF
clone_size: .; v_call: TRBV7-9; j_call: TRBJ2-7; d_call: .; cdr3_nt: TGTGCCAGCAGCTTAGGCCAGGACGAGCAGTACTTC; cdr3_aa: CASSLGQDEQYF
clone_size: .; v_call: TRBV2; j_call: TRBJ2-3; d_call: TRBD2; cdr3_nt: TGTGCCAGCTTGACTAGCGGGAAAGATACGCAGTATTTT; cdr3_aa: CASLTSGKDTQYF
clone_size: .; v_call: TRBV6-1; j_call: TRBJ1-1; d_call: .; cdr3_nt: TGTGCCAGCAGTGAACCGTCCACTGAAGCTTTCTTT; cdr3_aa: CASSEPSTEAFF
clone_size: .; v_call: TRBV4-1; j_call: TRBJ2-7; d_call: .; cdr3_nt: TGCGCCAGCAGCCAAGTGGTTAGCGGAAGCTCCTACGAGCAGTACTTC; cdr3_aa: CASSQVVSGSSYEQYF
clone_size: .; v_call: TRBV7-6; j_call: TRBJ2-1; d_call: TRBD2; cdr3_nt: TGTGCCAGCAGCTTAGCGGGAGGGCCAAGAAATGAGCAGTTCTTC; cdr3_aa: CASSLAGGPRNEQFF
clone_size: once; v_call: TRBV5-8; j_call: TRBJ1-2; d_call: TRBD1; cdr3_nt: TGTGCCAGCAGTTACGACAGGGACTATGGCTACACCTTC; cdr3_aa: CASSYDRDYGYTF
clone_size: .; v_call: TRBV7-9; j_call: TRBJ2-2; d_call: TRBD2; cdr3_nt: TGTGCCAGCAGCGGGCCACTAGCGGGGGGCGCGAACACCGGGGAGCTGTTTTTT; cdr3_aa: CASSGPLAGGANTGELFF
clone_size: .; v_call: TRBV4-2; j_call: TRBJ1-2; d_call: .; cdr3_nt: TGTGCCAGCAGCCAGTGGGGCGGTAGTGGCTACACCTTC; cdr3_aa: CASSQWGGSGYTF
clone_size: .; v_call: TRBV9; j_call: TRBJ2-5; d_call: TRBD2; cdr3_nt: TGTGCCAGCAGCCCTTTACTAGCGGGAGGGCAGGAGACCCAGTACTTC; cdr3_aa: CASSPLLAGGQETQYF
clone_size: .; v_call: TRBV27; j_call: TRBJ1-2; d_call: TRBD1; cdr3_nt: TGTGCCAGCAGTGGACAGGGGAGCTATGGCTACACCTTC; cdr3_aa: CASSGQGSYGYTF
clone_size: once; v_call: TRBV9; j_call: TRBJ1-1; d_call: .; cdr3_nt: TGTGCCAGCAGCCCGCGACAGGTGGGGGGGACTGAAGCTTTCTTT; cdr3_aa: CASSPRQVGGTEAFF
clone_size: .; v_call: TRBV27; j_call: TRBJ2-2; d_call: .; cdr3_nt: TGTGCCAGCAGTTTTCCCCGGGGGTTAAACACCGGGGAGCTGTTTTTT; cdr3_aa: CASSFPRGLNTGELFF
clone_size: .; v_call: TRBV13; j_call: TRBJ2-7; d_call: TRBD2; cdr3_nt: TGTGCCAGCAGCTTAGGCCCCCCGAGCGGGGGGTATTACGAGCAGTACTTC; cdr3_aa: CASSLGPPSGGYYEQYF
clone_size: .; v_call: TRBV19; j_call: TRBJ2-3; d_call: .; cdr3_nt: TGTGCCAGTAGTGGTGGGCTGAGCACAGATACGCAGTATTTT; cdr3_aa: CASSGGLSTDTQYF
clone_size: .; v_call: TRBV6-5; j_call: TRBJ1-1; d_call: .; cdr3_nt: TGTGCCAGCAGGGGGGCATTGAACACTGAAGCTTTCTTT; cdr3_aa: CASRGALNTEAFF
clone_size: .; v_call: TRBV5-4; j_call: TRBJ2-5; d_call: TRBD2; cdr3_nt: TGTGCCAGCAGCCCGGGGACTAGCGGCCCAGGGACCCAGTACTTC; cdr3_aa: CASSPGTSGPGTQYF
clone_size: .; v_call: TRBV6-5; j_call: TRBJ1-1; d_call: .; cdr3_nt: TGTGCCAGCAGTTACGGCGGGGTGATGAACACTGAAGCTTTCTTT; cdr3_aa: CASSYGGVMNTEAFF
clone_size: .; v_call: TRBV14; j_call: TRBJ1-2; d_call: .; cdr3_nt: TGTGCCAGCAGCCAAGATTTACAAAGAGGAAACTATGGCTACACCTTC; cdr3_aa: CASSQDLQRGNYGYTF
clone_size: once; v_call: TRBV20-1; j_call: TRBJ1-2; d_call: .; cdr3_nt: TGCAGTGCTAGACAGGGTGGCGGCTACACCTTC; cdr3_aa: CSARQGGGYTF
clone_size: .; v_call: TRBV5-1; j_call: TRBJ2-7; d_call: TRBD1; cdr3_nt: TGCGCCAGCAGCTCGAGACAAAAAAGGACAGGCATAGCCTACGAGCAGTACTTC; cdr3_aa: CASSSRQKRTGIAYEQYF